Below, one TCR beta chain is given with its context. As handled by the study authors: Estimation of nucleated cell counts was performed using reference gene primer amplification. Sequencing was performed with immunoSEQ multiplex PCR; in TCRdb, only in-frame clones are kept and a portion is missing. V and J calls and clone size are given by that table; D and trimming were obtained from the DNA. The data contain fewer than 250,000 clones, about nine tenths of them singletons. This record comes from a study of blood T cell repertoires in COVID-19. Study-level background: Both acute and convalescent COVID-19 samples were obtained from the United States, Italy and Spain. Nucleic acid was either cDNA or gDNA, and it came from T cells, B-cell-depleted T cells, or PBMCs.

Trimming pared 5 bases from V and 3 bases from J, leaving 10 bases between. The CDR3 covers 13 residues. CDR1 is SEHNR, CDR2 FQNEAQ, per germline (reference sequence). The chain has TRBV7-9 and TRBJ1-1, with D possibly TRBD1 on 5 matching bases. The sample was peripheral blood. The clonotype was recovered from a man over 45 with acute or convalescent COVID-19. CDR3 amino acids: CASSPRGDTEAFF. The CDR3 DNA reads TGTGCCAGCAGCCCCCGGGGGGACACTGAAGCTTTCTTT. Variable domain in full (rest from reference TRBV7-9 and TRBJ1-1): DTGVSQNPRHKITKRGQNVTFRCDPISEHNRLYWYRQTLGQGPEFLTYFQNEAQLEKSRLLSDRFSAERPKGSFSTLEIQRTEQGDSAMYLCASSPRGDTEAFFGQGTRLTVV.